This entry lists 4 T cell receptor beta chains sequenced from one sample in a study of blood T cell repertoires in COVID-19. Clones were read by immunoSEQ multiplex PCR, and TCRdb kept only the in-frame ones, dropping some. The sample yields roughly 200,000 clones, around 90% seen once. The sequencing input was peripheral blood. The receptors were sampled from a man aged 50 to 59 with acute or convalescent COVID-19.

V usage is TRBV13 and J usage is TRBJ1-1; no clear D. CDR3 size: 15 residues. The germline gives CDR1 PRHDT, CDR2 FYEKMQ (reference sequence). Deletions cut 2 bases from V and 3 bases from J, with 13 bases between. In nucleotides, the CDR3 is TGTGCCAGCAGCTTATTCCGGGTGGAGGACACTGAAGCTTTCTTT. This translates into CASSLFRVEDTEAFF.

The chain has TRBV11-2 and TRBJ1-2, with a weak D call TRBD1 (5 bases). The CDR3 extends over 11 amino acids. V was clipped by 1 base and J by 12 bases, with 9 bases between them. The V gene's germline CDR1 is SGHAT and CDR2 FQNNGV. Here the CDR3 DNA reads TGTGCCAGCAGCTTAGGGGGGGAGAACACCTTC. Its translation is CASSLGGENTF.

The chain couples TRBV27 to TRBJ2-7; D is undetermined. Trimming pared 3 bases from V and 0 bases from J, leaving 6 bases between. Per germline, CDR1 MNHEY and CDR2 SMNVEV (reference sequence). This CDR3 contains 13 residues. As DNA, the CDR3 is TGTGCCAGCAGTTTCCCGGGCTCCTACGAGCAGTACTTC. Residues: CASSFPGSYEQYF.

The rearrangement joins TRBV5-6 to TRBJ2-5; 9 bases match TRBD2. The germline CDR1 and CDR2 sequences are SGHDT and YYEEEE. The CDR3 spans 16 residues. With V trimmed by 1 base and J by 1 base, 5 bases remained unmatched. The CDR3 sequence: CASSLKGSGGQETQYF. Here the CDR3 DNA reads TGTGCCAGCAGCTTGAAAGGTAGCGGGGGCCAAGAGACCCAGTACTTC.